These 9 T cell receptor beta chains were all obtained from the same sample, sequenced in a study of cytomegalovirus exposure and HLA in healthy donors. Primers included in the PCR were 60 Vbeta and 13 Jbeta primers. Profiled with immunoSEQ multiplex PCR; TCRdb holds only in-frame clones, not every one. The sample table sets out approximately 38,000 clones. Sequencing input: PBMCs. These receptors originate from a human donor in good health.

The chain joins TRBV2 to TRBJ2-3; D remains unclear. The CDR3 totals 14 residues. Trimming shortened V by 5 bases and J by 8 bases, and 17 bases separated the two germline ends. CDR1 is SNHLY and CDR2 is FYNNEI in the germline V gene. This CDR3 is CASSSGPNTRTQYF. DNA for the CDR3: TGTGCCAGCAGTTCAGGCCCCAACACCCGTACGCAGTATTTT.

This chain uses TRBV6-5 with TRBJ2-7; possible D gene TRBD2, 7 bases. The length of the CDR3 is 15 residues. The ends were cut back, 2 bases at V and 2 bases at J, with 13 bases in the middle. Per the germline V gene, CDR1 is MNHEY and CDR2 is SVGAGI. In DNA, the CDR3 is TGTGCCAGCAGTTACGGGGGGGCCTCCGCCTACGAGCAGTACTTC. Encoded protein: CASSYGGASAYEQYF.

The gene calls are TRBV2 and TRBJ1-4; D perhaps matches TRBD1 (5 bases). This CDR3 comprises 14 residues. Germline V CDR1 and CDR2: SNHLY, FYNNEI. V lost 1 base to trimming and J lost 9 bases, with 12 bases between them. CDR3 in amino acids: CASSEEGYTKKLFF. Written as DNA, the CDR3 is TGTGCCAGCAGTGAAGAGGGGTATACCAAAAAACTGTTTTTT.

This chain links TRBV7-8 with TRBJ1-5, with 7 bases aligning to TRBD1. This CDR3 region has 16 residues. The junction had 9 bases not matched to a gene; V was cut back by 0 bases and J by 7 bases. Germline CDR1 and CDR2: SGHVS and FQNEAQ. The CDR3 nucleotides read TGTGCCAGCAGCTTAGCGGCTGGACAGGCAGACCAGCCCCAGCATTTT. Encoded protein: CASSLAAGQADQPQHF. Full variable domain (rest looked up from reference TRBV7-8 and TRBJ1-5): GAGVSQSPRYKVAKRGQDVALRCDPISGHVSLFWYQQALGQGPEFLTYFQNEAQLDKSGLPSDRFFAERPEGSVSTLKIQRTQQEDSAVYLCASSLAAGQADQPQHFGDGTRLSIL.

The chain combines TRBV15 with TRBJ2-7, with TRBD1 matching over 11 bases. Germline V lookup: CDR1 LNHNV, CDR2 YYDKDF (reference sequence). With 2 bases clipped from V and 4 bases from J, the junction kept 4 bases outside the gene matches. There are 15 residues in the CDR3. CDR3 sequence: CATSRWTGGKYEQYF. Here the CDR3 DNA reads TGTGCCACCAGCAGATGGACAGGGGGCAAATACGAGCAGTACTTC.

The V and J genes are TRBV30 and TRBJ2-7; 9 nucleotides match TRBD2. V lost 2 bases, J lost 0 bases, and 5 bases stayed unmatched. This CDR3 spans 15 amino acids. Germline values: CDR1 GTSNPN, CDR2 SVGIG (reference sequence). The CDR3 coding sequence is TGTGCCTGGAGTCCTTTAGCGGGGGTCTCCTACGAGCAGTACTTC. Amino acid sequence: CAWSPLAGVSYEQYF.

V usage is TRBV9 and J usage is TRBJ1-3, with a weak D call TRBD1 (5 bases). V lost 4 bases to trimming and J lost 0 bases, with 17 bases between them. CDR1 SGDLS and CDR2 YYNGEE come from the germline V gene. CDR3 length: 17 residues. This CDR3 reads CASSPDVQASSGNTIYF. The CDR3, as DNA: TGTGCCAGCAGCCCAGATGTACAGGCTTCCTCTGGAAACACCATATATTTT.

This CDR3 is CASSSYSGGASGELFF. DNA of the CDR3: TGTGCCAGCAGCTCCTATAGCGGGGGGGCTTCCGGGGAGCTGTTTTTT. This chain connects TRBV7-3 to TRBJ2-2, with 11 positions matching TRBD2. Germline V gene lookup returns CDR1 SGHTA and CDR2 FQGTGA. With 4 bases clipped from V and 6 bases from J, the junction kept 7 bases outside the gene matches. The CDR3 length is 16 residues. The complete variable domain, with remaining parts taken from reference TRBV7-3 and TRBJ2-2, reads GAGVSQTPSNKVTEKGKYVELRCDPISGHTALYWYRQSLGQGPEFLIYFQGTGAADDSGLPNDRFFAVRPEGSVSTLKIQRTERGDSAVYLCASSSYSGGASGELFFGEGSRLTVL.

The rearrangement uses TRBV7-8 and TRBJ1-4; maybe TRBD1 (5 bases). This CDR3 has 14 residues. CDR1 is SGHVS, CDR2 FQNEAQ, per germline. Trimming took off 5 bases at V and 3 bases at J, with 10 bases between the two ends. The chain's CDR3 is CASSLRGANEKLFF. The CDR3 bases are TGTGCCAGCAGCCTAAGGGGTGCTAATGAAAAACTGTTTTTT.